The 22 T cell receptor beta chains reported below all come from one sample, sequenced in a study of blood T cells in healthy people across ages. A J-beta primer mix and a sample-barcoded 5' primer were used in a second PCR of about 7 to 12 cycles. A single record per CDR3 protein comes from TCRdb applying MiXCR to the 5' RACE reads. Of 800,000 to 1,000,000 distinct CDR3 sequences listed, roughly 50% are singletons. Specimen: blood. Receptor source: a man between 25 and 39 years old in good health.

This clonotype was recorded a few times. This sequence joins TRBV7-2 and TRBJ2-3; 11 bases line up with TRBD2. CDR3 size: 18 residues. V trimming: 3 bases; J trimming: 2 bases; junction bases outside the gene matches: 10. The germline V gene has CDR1 SGHTA and CDR2 FQGNSA. The CDR3 loop reads CASSLRGLAARVTDTQYF. Written as DNA, the CDR3 is TGTGCCAGCAGCTTGCGGGGACTAGCGGCTCGAGTCACAGATACGCAGTATTTT.

The chain links TRBV3-1 to TRBJ2-5; 9 bases agree with TRBD1. CDR3 length: 16 amino acids. J was trimmed by 3 bases and V by 1 base; bases with no gene match: 6. Germline V gene data show CDR1 as LGHDT and CDR2 as YNNKEL (reference sequence). CDR3 bases: TGTGCCAGCAGCCAAGGTAGCCGACAGGGGGAAGAGACCCAGTACTTC. This codes for CASSQGSRQGEETQYF.

This clonotype was picked up a small number of times. The CDR3 DNA reads as TGCAGTGCAACCGTCGCGGGGGGCCAAGAGACCCAGTACTTC. Protein product: CSATVAGGQETQYF. The chain uses TRBV20-1 and TRBJ2-5; 8 nucleotides align to TRBD2. The CDR3 is 14 amino acids. The V segment lost 6 bases and the J segment 1 base; nucleotides outside the gene matches: 7. The V gene's germline CDR1 is DFQATT and CDR2 SNEGSKA (reference sequence).

There are many counts of this clonotype. The chain employs TRBV28 and TRBJ1-5; a weak D match, TRBD1 (5 bases). The CDR3 has 16 residues. In germline, CDR1 is MDHEN, CDR2 SYDVKM. Between the trimmed V and J ends, which lost 3 bases and 0 bases, there was a span of 12 bases. CDR3 DNA sequence: TGTGCCAGCAGTTTCGTCCACAGGCTTAGCAATCAGCCCCAGCATTTT. Its protein product is CASSFVHRLSNQPQHF.

The chain recombines TRBV9 with TRBJ2-5, with a tentative D call TRBD2 (6 bases). Germline CDR1 SGDLS, CDR2 YYNGEE. The CDR3 is 15 residues long. Trimming left V 2 bases short and J 0 bases short, with 11 bases between. The CDR3 DNA reads TGTGCCAGCAGCGTTTCGGGGGTGAACCAAGAGACCCAGTACTTC. Translated, it gives CASSVSGVNQETQYF.

This clonotype was picked up a small number of times. V usage is TRBV7-9 and J usage is TRBJ2-5, with TRBD1 matching over 8 bases. J gave up 0 bases and V 2 bases, and 2 bases lay outside the gene matches. The CDR3 extends over 15 amino acids. The germline V gene encodes CDR1 SEHNR and CDR2 FQNEAQ (reference sequence). The DNA of the CDR3 is TGTGCCAGCAGCTTATCGACAGGGGACCAAGAGACCCAGTACTTC. Translating gives CASSLSTGDQETQYF.

This clonotype was picked up a small number of times. CDR3 protein: CASSQVPQGAGQPQHF. In nucleotides, the CDR3 is TGCGCCAGCAGCCAAGTACCCCAGGGGGCCGGTCAGCCCCAGCATTTT. The chain employs TRBV4-1 and TRBJ1-5; 8 bases align to TRBD1. The CDR3 runs 16 residues. J gave up 6 bases and V 1 base, and 8 bases lay outside the gene matches. Germline V gene sequence: CDR1 MGHRA, CDR2 YSYEKL.

This chain uses TRBV7-9 with TRBJ1-6; D call uncertain. Germline V gives CDR1 SEHNR, CDR2 FQNEAQ (reference sequence). The CDR3 contains 14 residues. The germline V and J ends were trimmed by 3 bases and 8 bases, with 11 bases remaining between them. In nucleotides, the CDR3 is TGTGCCAGCAGCTTGGGGATTTTGGATTCACCCCTCCACTTT. It specifies CASSLGILDSPLHF.

The chain joins TRBV14 to TRBJ2-7; TRBD1 is a possible D gene (5 bases). V lost 1 base to trimming and J lost 0 bases, with 10 bases between them. This CDR3 spans 15 amino acids. Germline assignment: CDR1 SGHDN and CDR2 FVKESK. CDR3 sequence (DNA): TGTGCCAGCAGCCAAGGACCGGACAACTCCTACGAGCAGTACTTC. It yields the protein CASSQGPDNSYEQYF.

Regarding this clonotype: This may arise from a read error, as a much more abundant clone is one base away. V is TRBV30 and J is TRBJ1-2, with 7 bases lining up with TRBD1. V lost 4 bases to trimming and J lost 4 bases; unmatched junction nucleotides: 0. The CDR3 is 11 amino acids. Germline CDR1 GTSNPN, CDR2 SVGIG (reference sequence). DNA of the CDR3: TGTGCCTGGACAGGGGGCTATGGCTACACCTTC. Encoded protein: CAWTGGYGYTF.

This chain connects TRBV5-4 to TRBJ2-7, with D perhaps assigned TRBD1 or TRBD2 (5 bases each). The DNA end favors TRBJ2-4, so the J call may be wrong. In germline, CDR1 is SGHNT, CDR2 YYREEE (reference sequence). This CDR3 has 11 amino acids. CDR3 nucleotide sequence: TGTGCCAGCAGTCGGGACAACATTCAGTACTTC. Its translation is CASSRDNIQYF.

The V and J genes are TRBV6-1 and TRBJ2-7; D is uncertain. CDR3 size: 12 residues. CDR1 is MNHNS, CDR2 SASEGT, per germline. Deletions cut 2 bases from V and 2 bases from J, with 4 bases between. CDR3 region: CASSETAYEQYF. Written as DNA, the CDR3 is TGTGCCAGCAGTGAAACAGCCTACGAGCAGTACTTC.

This clonotype came up a few times. This chain joins TRBV10-3 and TRBJ1-2; D may be TRBD1 (5 bases). Trimming cost V 6 bases and J 5 bases, with 19 bases left between them. The CDR3 consists of 15 residues. The germline V gene has CDR1 ENHRY and CDR2 SYGVKD. CDR3 region: CAISQGAGGGYGYTF. Here the CDR3 DNA reads TGTGCCATCAGCCAGGGTGCTGGGGGAGGATATGGCTACACCTTC.

V is TRBV28 and J is TRBJ2-1; the match to TRBD2 covers 13 bases. From germline, CDR1 is MDHEN and CDR2 SYDVKM. The CDR3 has 16 residues. V was clipped by 7 bases and J by 15 bases; unmatched bases: 18. The CDR3 DNA follows: TGTGCCAGCACCACACCCCGGACTAGCGGGGGTCTCGCCAGGTTCTTC. Amino acid sequence: CASTTPRTSGGLARFF.

This chain joins TRBV28 and TRBJ2-1, with 8 nucleotides matching TRBD2. Germline CDR1 is MDHEN and CDR2 is SYDVKM. Germline trimming cut 5 bases from V and 3 bases from J; bases unmatched to any gene: 6. This CDR3 is 15 amino acids long. CDR3 nucleotides: TGTGCCAGCAGTCTTACGGGGGGGCTCTACAATGAGCAGTTCTTC. Protein: CASSLTGGLYNEQFF. The full variable domain, with the rest looked up from reference TRBV28 and TRBJ2-1, is DVKVTQSSRYLVKRTGEKVFLECVQDMDHENMFWYRQDPGLGLRLIYFSYDVKMKEKGDIPEGYSVSREKKERFSLILESASTNQTSMYLCASSLTGGLYNEQFFGPGTRLTVL.

V and J are TRBV6-8 and TRBJ1-3; D call uncertain. This CDR3 is 15 amino acids long. Trimming cost V 4 bases and J 0 bases, with 10 bases left between them. Germline loops: CDR1 MNHGY, CDR2 SAAAGT. The CDR3: CASSSAVNSGNTIYF. DNA of the CDR3: TGTGCCAGCAGTTCAGCGGTAAACTCTGGAAACACCATATATTTT.

This clonotype appeared many times. CDR3 sequence: CASSPWGNEKLFF. CDR3 DNA: TGTGCCAGCAGTCCCTGGGGGAATGAAAAACTGTTTTTT. This chain uses TRBV27 with TRBJ1-4; the D gene is possibly TRBD1 (5 bases). Germline loops: CDR1 MNHEY, CDR2 SMNVEV (reference sequence). V lost 5 bases and J lost 5, with 9 bases in between. This CDR3 contains 13 residues.

This chain links TRBV9 with TRBJ2-7; either TRBD1 or TRBD2 may supply D (6 bases each). This CDR3 contains 15 residues. CDR1 SGDLS and CDR2 YYNGEE come from the germline V gene. The germline V and J ends were trimmed by 0 bases and 5 bases, with 15 bases remaining between them. CDR3 sequence: CASSVGGAGLNEQYF. The CDR3 nucleotides are TGTGCCAGCAGCGTAGGGGGGGCAGGTTTAAACGAGCAGTACTTC.

Worth noting for this clonotype: A junction end diverges from the germline sequence, so it may reflect a read error. This rearrangement joins TRBV7-9 to TRBJ2-3, with a weak D call TRBD2 (6 bases). The CDR3 contains 15 residues. CDR1 SEHNR and CDR2 FQNEAQ come from the germline V gene (reference sequence). The CDR3 DNA reads TGTGCCAGCAGCTTAGGTAATAGCGGCCCAGATACACAGTATTTT. Protein sequence: CASSLGNSGPDTQYF.

This clonotype was detected only a few times. The chain joins TRBV5-1 to TRBJ2-5, with 7 bases matching TRBD2. The germline gives CDR1 SGHRS, CDR2 YFSETQ. The CDR3 consists of 16 residues. Trimming removed 4 bases from V and 0 bases from J; junction bases left unmatched: 9. The CDR3 here is CASSRGLGEYQETQYF. CDR3 nucleotides: TGCGCCAGCAGCCGTGGACTAGGGGAGTACCAAGAGACCCAGTACTTC.

This clonotype has just one count. This chain joins TRBV7-6 and TRBJ2-1; 7 nucleotides match TRBD2. V was clipped by 6 bases and J by 10 bases; unmatched bases: 18. The CDR3 runs to 16 residues. From germline, CDR1 is SGHVS and CDR2 FNYEAQ. CDR3 sequence: CASSTFLPDAAGEQFF. In DNA, the CDR3 is TGTGCCAGCAGTACCTTCTTGCCGGATGCAGCGGGGGAGCAGTTCTTC.

This clonotype was seen a handful of times. This chain joins TRBV4-1 and TRBJ2-5; perhaps TRBD1 as D (6 bases). CDR1 is MGHRA, CDR2 YSYEKL, per germline. The CDR3 extends over 16 amino acids. V shed 1 base and J shed 3 bases, with 15 bases lying between them. CDR3 in amino acids: CASSQVQGRGEETQYF. The CDR3 coding sequence is TGCGCCAGCAGCCAAGTGCAGGGGCGTGGGGAAGAGACCCAGTACTTC.